The 27 T cell receptor beta chains below come from one sample, sequenced in a study of blood T cell repertoires in COVID-19. Sequencing was performed with immunoSEQ multiplex PCR; in TCRdb, only in-frame clones are kept and a portion is missing. The sample records about 220,000 clones, 82% being singletons. The specimen sequenced was peripheral blood. The receptors originated from a woman aged 70-85 years with COVID-19, enrolled during active disease.

This chain joins TRBV27 and TRBJ2-1; maybe TRBD1 (5 bases). Trimming removed 3 bases from V and 6 bases from J, with 12 bases in between. Germline values: CDR1 MNHEY, CDR2 SMNVEV (reference sequence). CDR3 length: 14 residues. DNA for the CDR3: TGTGCCAGCAGTTTCATTGACAGTCTCAATGAGCAGTTCTTC. Its translation: CASSFIDSLNEQFF.

The chain recombines TRBV27 with TRBJ2-5; D unclear. This CDR3 region has 12 residues. The germline CDR1 and CDR2 sequences are MNHEY and SMNVEV (reference sequence). V lost 5 bases and J 4 bases, leaving 8 bases between the germline ends. The CDR3 coding sequence is TGTGCCAGCAGTAAGAGAGGAGAGACCCAGTACTTC. It is translated as CASSKRGETQYF.

The chain combines TRBV9 with TRBJ2-1; 9 nucleotides agree with TRBD2. The germline gives CDR1 SGDLS, CDR2 YYNGEE. V trimming: 0 bases; J trimming: 2 bases; junction bases outside the gene matches: 3. CDR3 length: 16 residues. The CDR3 loop reads CASSVALAGTYNEQFF. The CDR3 bases are TGTGCCAGCAGCGTAGCCCTAGCGGGGACCTACAATGAGCAGTTCTTC.

This rearrangement joins TRBV19 to TRBJ2-5; no definite D call. Germline CDR1 reads LNHDA; CDR2 reads SQIVND (reference sequence). V lost 0 bases and J 1 base, leaving 9 bases between the germline ends. The CDR3 spans 15 residues. CDR3 DNA: TGTGCCAGTAGTATAGATCGAGGCGGCCAAGAGACCCAGTACTTC. It codes for CASSIDRGGQETQYF.

The chain uses TRBV24-1 and TRBJ2-5; TRBD2 matches at 13 bases. Losses at the gene ends were 4 bases for V and 5 bases for J; bases not matched to a gene: 3. The germline V gene has CDR1 KGHDR and CDR2 SFDVKD. The CDR3 runs 15 residues. The CDR3 spells CATSEPTSGRETQYF. Written as DNA, the CDR3 is TGTGCCACCAGTGAACCGACTAGCGGGAGGGAGACCCAGTACTTC.

As DNA, the CDR3 is TGCGCCAGCAGCCAGGACCCCGGGACAGGCATCTACGAGCAGTACTTC. Translated, it gives CASSQDPGTGIYEQYF. The chain combines TRBV4-3 with TRBJ2-7, with 8 bases that match TRBD1. The germline V gene has CDR1 LGHNA and CDR2 YSLEER. J was trimmed by 3 bases and V by 3 bases; bases with no gene match: 10. The CDR3 has 16 residues.

Of note for this clone: Other DNA sequences from this sample encode an identical CDR3 as well. V gene TRBV4-1 combines with J gene TRBJ2-7; 9 positions match TRBD1. The CDR3 sequence is 15 residues long. CDR1 is MGHRA, CDR2 YSYEKL, per germline. Trimming at V came to 1 base and at J to 1 base, leaving 2 bases not matched to a gene. CDR3 in amino acids: CASSQGQGVSYEQYF. The CDR3 DNA reads as TGCGCCAGCAGCCAAGGACAGGGGGTATCCTACGAGCAGTACTTC.

This clone was counted a single time. This rearrangement joins TRBV19 to TRBJ1-6; D unresolved. Trimming cost V 3 bases and J 6 bases, with 9 bases left between them. This CDR3 contains 14 residues. The germline V gene encodes CDR1 LNHDA and CDR2 SQIVND (reference sequence). CDR3 amino acids: CASSIGETNSPLHF. The CDR3 coding sequence is TGTGCCAGTAGTATCGGTGAAACTAATTCACCCCTCCACTTT.

This rearrangement joins TRBV11-2 to TRBJ2-3; D may be TRBD2 (6 bases). The CDR3 contains 14 residues. Germline V gene data show CDR1 as SGHAT and CDR2 as FQNNGV. Trimming pared 10 bases from V and 2 bases from J, leaving 16 bases between. CDR3 region: CATGETRLTDTQYF. Written as DNA, the CDR3 is TGTGCCACCGGTGAGACTAGGCTCACAGATACGCAGTATTTT. Based on the CDR3 plus reference TRBV11-2 and TRBJ2-3, the full variable domain is EAGVAQSPRYKIIEKRQSVAFWCNPISGHATLYWYQQILGQGPKLLIQFQNNGVVDDSQLPKDRFSAERLKGVDSTLKIQPAKLEDSAVYLCATGETRLTDTQYFGPGTRLTVL.

Regarding this clone: Other nucleotide sequences in the sample specify the same CDR3. The chain couples TRBV6-1 to TRBJ1-1; possibly TRBD1 for D (6 bases). The CDR3 runs to 14 residues. V was shortened by 3 bases and J by 1 base, with 9 bases between the two germline ends. CDR1 and CDR2 (germline): MNHNS, SASEGT. The CDR3 DNA follows: TGTGCCAGCAGTGACAGGGGAAGGAACACTGAAGCTTTCTTT. This encodes CASSDRGRNTEAFF.

The rearrangement joins TRBV4-3 to TRBJ2-7; a possible D gene is TRBD2 (6 bases). Trimming pared 0 bases from V and 0 bases from J, leaving 9 bases between. The germline V gene has CDR1 LGHNA and CDR2 YSLEER. CDR3 length: 15 amino acids. This chain's CDR3 is CASSQDLRGSYEQYF. CDR3 sequence (DNA): TGCGCCAGCAGCCAAGATTTGCGGGGCTCCTACGAGCAGTACTTC.

This clone came up a few times. This rearrangement joins TRBV5-6 to TRBJ1-2, with 12 bases identical to TRBD1. The CDR3 has 16 amino acids. J gave up 8 bases and V 4 bases, and 12 bases lay outside the gene matches. The germline V gene encodes CDR1 SGHDT and CDR2 YYEEEE. The CDR3: CASSLFPGQGARGYTF. DNA for the CDR3: TGTGCCAGCAGCCTATTCCCGGGACAGGGGGCGCGGGGCTACACCTTC.

The CDR3 is CSASIAGNARETQYF. For the CDR3, the DNA is TGCAGTGCTAGTATTGCAGGGAACGCGAGAGAGACCCAGTACTTC. This chain uses TRBV20-1 with TRBJ2-5; possible D gene TRBD1, 5 bases. V was clipped by 3 bases and J by 4 bases, with 18 bases between them. The CDR3 has 15 amino acids. Germline loops: CDR1 DFQATT, CDR2 SNEGSKA (reference sequence).

On this clone: At one of its ends the junction is not consistent with the germline gene, which may arise from a read error. The chain couples TRBV7-3 to TRBJ2-2; the D gene is possibly TRBD2 (6 bases). Germline CDR1 and CDR2: SGHTA and FQGTGA. The CDR3 has 18 amino acids. CDR3 DNA: TGTGCCAGCAGCCGGCGTTCCTCGGGAGCCGGGAACCCCGGGGAGCTGTTTTTT. Residues: CASSRRSSGAGNPGELFF.

This clone was observed a single time. The chain joins TRBV7-2 to TRBJ2-1; TRBD2 aligns across 8 bases. The CDR3 has 16 amino acids. Trimming took 6 bases from V and 7 from J; bases not matched to a gene: 14. From germline, CDR1 is SGHTA and CDR2 FQGNSA. The CDR3 protein is CASSFTGAGGGNEQFF. The DNA for the CDR3 is TGTGCCAGCAGTTTCACAGGAGCGGGCGGGGGGAATGAGCAGTTCTTC. Complete variable domain (other parts from reference TRBV7-2 and TRBJ2-1): GAGVSQSPSNKVTEKGKDVELRCDPISGHTALYWYRQSLGQGLEFLIYFQGNSAPDKSGLPSDRFSAERTGGSVSTLTIQRTQQEDSAVYLCASSFTGAGGGNEQFFGPGTRLTVL.

This clone was seen once. The V and J genes are TRBV6-5 and TRBJ2-7; 9 positions agree with TRBD1. Losses at the gene ends were 4 bases for V and 4 bases for J; bases not matched to a gene: 2. The CDR3 is 13 amino acids. Germline CDR1 and CDR2: MNHEY and SVGAGI. This chain's CDR3 is CASSSGTGYEQYF. In nucleotides, the CDR3 is TGTGCCAGCAGTTCCGGGACAGGGTACGAGCAGTACTTC.

The sample holds one count of this clone. The gene calls are TRBV4-2 and TRBJ2-3; no clear D. Looked up from germline, CDR1 is LGHNA and CDR2 is YNFKEQ. The CDR3 extends over 13 amino acids. Between the trimmed V and J ends, which lost 1 base and 1 base, there was a span of 3 bases. The CDR3 region is CASSQAGTDTQYF. CDR3 nucleotides: TGTGCCAGCAGCCAAGCCGGCACAGATACGCAGTATTTT.

The chain combines TRBV4-3 with TRBJ2-6; tentatively, D is TRBD2 (6 bases). The V end lost 5 bases, the J end lost 0 bases, and 14 bases lay between the germline ends. Germline values: CDR1 LGHNA, CDR2 YSLEER. The CDR3 is 17 residues long. CDR3 in amino acids: CASSSQVGGSGANVLTF. For the CDR3, the DNA is TGCGCCAGCAGCTCCCAGGTGGGGGGCTCTGGGGCCAACGTCCTGACTTTC.

The J gene is TRBJ1-5, the V gene TRBV19; weak D call: TRBD1 (5 bases). CDR1 is LNHDA, CDR2 SQIVND, per germline (reference sequence). CDR3 length: 17 residues. V dropped 1 base and J dropped 4 bases, with 17 bases sitting between them. The CDR3 is CASSIGTGGARNQPQHF. Written as DNA, the CDR3 is TGTGCCAGTAGTATAGGGACGGGGGGAGCACGGAATCAGCCCCAGCATTTT.

This clone showed up just a few times. The rearrangement links TRBV6-2 or TRBV6-3 to TRBJ2-5; 11 nucleotides match TRBD2. The V and J ends lost 4 bases and 4 bases, in that order; junction bases with no gene match: 5. This CDR3 has 15 residues. Germline CDR1 and CDR2: MNHEY and SVGEGT. The CDR3 nucleotides are TGTGCCAGCAGTTCCCCCACTAGCGGGAGAGAGACCCAGTACTTC. Amino acids: CASSSPTSGRETQYF.

The rearrangement joins TRBV15 to TRBJ1-4, with a tentative D call TRBD1 (6 bases). The CDR3 is 17 amino acids. Germline V gene sequence: CDR1 LNHNV, CDR2 YYDKDF (reference sequence). V dropped 0 bases and J dropped 7 bases, with 18 bases sitting between them. CDR3 sequence reads: CATSRDSSGAGGEKLFF. Written as DNA, the CDR3 is TGTGCCACCAGCAGAGATTCGTCAGGGGCCGGAGGTGAAAAACTGTTTTTT. Together with reference TRBV15 and TRBJ1-4, the CDR3 gives the full variable domain: DAMVIQNPRYQVTQFGKPVTLSCSQTLNHNVMYWYQQKSSQAPKLLFHYYDKDFNNEADTPDNFQSRRPNTSFCFLDIRSPGLGDTAMYLCATSRDSSGAGGEKLFFGSGTQLSVL.

The chain combines TRBV4-1 with TRBJ2-1, with 7 nucleotides matching TRBD2. This CDR3 comprises 16 residues. The germline V gene encodes CDR1 MGHRA and CDR2 YSYEKL. Germline trimming cut 1 base from V and 9 bases from J; bases unmatched to any gene: 12. In DNA form, the CDR3 reads TGCGCCAGCAGCCAAGCGGGCGGGAGAAAGATCGCTGAGCAGTTCTTC. Protein: CASSQAGGRKIAEQFF.

The chain has TRBV2 and TRBJ2-1, with D maybe TRBD1 (5 bases). V was pared by 7 bases and J by 6 bases, with 16 bases between. Germline V lookup: CDR1 SNHLY, CDR2 FYNNEI. This CDR3 is built from 14 residues. CDR3 loop: CASNGARTTNEQFF. The DNA for the CDR3 is TGTGCCAGCAATGGGGCGAGGACAACCAATGAGCAGTTCTTC.

The chain uses TRBV5-4 and TRBJ1-1; D uncertain. V shed 1 base and J shed 4 bases, with 14 bases lying between them. From germline, CDR1 is SGHNT and CDR2 YYREEE (reference sequence). The CDR3 has 15 residues. In DNA form, the CDR3 reads TGTGCCAGCAGCTTGCGGCCTTTTCCAGGCACTGAAGCTTTCTTT. The encoded protein is CASSLRPFPGTEAFF.

This chain uses TRBV29-1 with TRBJ1-1, with 7 bases lining up with TRBD1. The CDR3 contains 17 residues. Looked up from germline, CDR1 is SQVTM and CDR2 is ANQGSEA. The trim removed 6 bases at V and 0 bases at J, leaving 16 bases unmatched. The CDR3 region has the DNA TGCAGCGTCAATGTCAGACAGGGAGGAAAGGTGAACACTGAAGCTTTCTTT. Encoded protein: CSVNVRQGGKVNTEAFF.

J is TRBJ2-7 and V is TRBV4-2; possible D gene TRBD2, 5 bases. Deletions cut 3 bases from V and 0 bases from J, with 9 bases between. The germline CDR1 and CDR2 sequences are LGHNA and YNFKEQ. The CDR3 consists of 14 residues. CDR3 in DNA: TGTGCCAGCAGCCAGGAGGTTTTCTCCTACGAGCAGTACTTC. Amino acids: CASSQEVFSYEQYF.

This clone was recorded only once. J is TRBJ1-2 and V is TRBV10-1; D remains unclear. CDR1 WNHNN and CDR2 SYGVQD come from the germline V gene (reference sequence). The V and J ends lost 3 bases and 4 bases respectively, with 9 bases between them. The CDR3 is 13 residues long. The CDR3 region is CASSEGEAYGYTF. CDR3 bases: TGCGCCAGCAGTGAAGGCGAGGCCTATGGCTACACCTTC.